The text below deals with one TCR beta chain. Its matching antigen is unknown. This sample is drawn from a study of blood T cells in healthy people across ages. Across the study: Template switching caught about one barcoded beta molecule for each two T cells. Findings and limits, study-wide: Naive CD4+ cell counts and diversity both ran higher in long-lived than in aged donors. As age increased, TCR beta diversity per million T cells fell in a roughly linear fashion.

Trimming removed 0 bases at V and 0 bases at J, with 9 bases between. The CDR3 has 17 residues. Germline CDR1 and CDR2: SGHTA and FQGNSA. Peripheral blood samples of 9 to 10 milliliters were drawn from each donor. Next came a second PCR, run for about 6 to 12 cycles, which used a sample-barcoded 5' primer along with a J-beta primer mix. TCRdb reprocessed the 5' RACE reads with MiXCR, giving one entry per CDR3 protein. The table includes hundreds of thousands of distinct CDR3 sequences, more than 45% detected once. The genes are TRBV7-2 and TRBJ2-6; no reliable D call. The sample taken for sequencing was blood. The clonotype was recovered from a man under 40 in good health. CDR3 sequence reads: CASSLAAVGSGANVLTF. CDR3 coding DNA: TGTGCCAGCAGCTTAGCGGCAGTGGGCTCTGGGGCCAACGTCCTGACTTTC.